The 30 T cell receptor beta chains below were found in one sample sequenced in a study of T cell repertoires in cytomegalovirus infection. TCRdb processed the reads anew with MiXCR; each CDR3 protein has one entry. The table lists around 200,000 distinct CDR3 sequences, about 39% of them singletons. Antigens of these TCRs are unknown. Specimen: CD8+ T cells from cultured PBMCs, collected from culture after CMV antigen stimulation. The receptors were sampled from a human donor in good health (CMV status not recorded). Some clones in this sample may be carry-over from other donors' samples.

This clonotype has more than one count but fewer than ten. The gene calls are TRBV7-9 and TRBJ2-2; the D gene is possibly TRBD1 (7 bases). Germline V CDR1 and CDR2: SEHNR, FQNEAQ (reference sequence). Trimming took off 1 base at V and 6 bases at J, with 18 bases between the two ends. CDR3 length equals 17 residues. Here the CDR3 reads CASSLGGGGQMAGELFF. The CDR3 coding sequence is TGTGCCAGCAGCTTAGGAGGAGGGGGACAGATGGCCGGGGAGCTGTTTTTT.

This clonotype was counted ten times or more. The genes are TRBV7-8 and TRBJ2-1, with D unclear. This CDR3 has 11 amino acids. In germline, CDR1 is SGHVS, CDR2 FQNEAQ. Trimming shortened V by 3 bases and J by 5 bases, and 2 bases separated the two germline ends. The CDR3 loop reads CASSLNNEQFF. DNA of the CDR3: TGTGCCAGCAGCTTGAACAATGAGCAGTTCTTC.

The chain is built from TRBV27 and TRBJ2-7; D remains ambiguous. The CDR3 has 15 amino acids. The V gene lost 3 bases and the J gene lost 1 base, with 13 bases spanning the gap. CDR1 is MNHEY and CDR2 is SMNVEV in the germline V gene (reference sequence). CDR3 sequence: CASSFSPGLSYEQYF. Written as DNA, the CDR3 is TGTGCCAGCAGTTTTTCCCCAGGCCTTTCCTACGAGCAGTACTTC.

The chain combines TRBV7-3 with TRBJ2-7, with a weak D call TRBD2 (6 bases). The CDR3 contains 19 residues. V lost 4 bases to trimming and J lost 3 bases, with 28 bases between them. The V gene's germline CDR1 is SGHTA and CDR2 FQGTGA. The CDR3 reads CASSSPPSRAPGGIYEQYF. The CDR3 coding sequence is TGTGCCAGCAGCTCACCCCCCAGTAGGGCTCCAGGAGGGATCTACGAGCAGTACTTC.

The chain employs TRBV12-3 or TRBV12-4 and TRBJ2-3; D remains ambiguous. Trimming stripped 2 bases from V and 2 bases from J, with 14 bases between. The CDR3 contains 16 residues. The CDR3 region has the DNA TGTGCCAGCAGTTTAATCGACGGTGGGCCCACAGATACGCAGTATTTT. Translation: CASSLIDGGPTDTQYF.

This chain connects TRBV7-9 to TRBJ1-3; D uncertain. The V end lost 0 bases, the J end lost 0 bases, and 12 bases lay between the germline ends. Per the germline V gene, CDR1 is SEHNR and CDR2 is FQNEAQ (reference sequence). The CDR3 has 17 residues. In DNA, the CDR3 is TGTGCCAGCAGCTTAGCCCGCGGGGAAAGCTCTGGAAACACCATATATTTT. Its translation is CASSLARGESSGNTIYF. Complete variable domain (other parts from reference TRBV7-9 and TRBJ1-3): DTGVSQNPRHKITKRGQNVTFRCDPISEHNRLYWYRQTLGQGPEFLTYFQNEAQLEKSRLLSDRFSAERPKGSFSTLEIQRTEQGDSAMYLCASSLARGESSGNTIYFGEGSWLTVV.

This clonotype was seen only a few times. The CDR3 protein is CASSGGGNVLTF. CDR3 coding DNA: TGTGCCAGCAGCGGAGGGGGAAACGTCCTGACTTTC. V gene TRBV7-3 combines with J gene TRBJ2-6; the D call may be TRBD1 or TRBD2 (6 bases each). The V gene lost 5 bases and the J gene lost 10 bases, with 9 bases spanning the gap. The CDR3 spans 12 residues. Looked up from germline, CDR1 is SGHTA and CDR2 is FQGTGA.

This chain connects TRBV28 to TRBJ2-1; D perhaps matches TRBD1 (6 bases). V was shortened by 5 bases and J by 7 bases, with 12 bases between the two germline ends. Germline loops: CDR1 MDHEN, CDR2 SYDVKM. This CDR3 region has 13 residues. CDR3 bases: TGTGCCAGCAGTCAGGGGCTCTATAATGAGCAGTTCTTC. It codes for CASSQGLYNEQFF.

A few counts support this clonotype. The CDR3 is CASTLTGGGRDGYTF. CDR3 DNA sequence: TGTGCCAGCACCCTCACAGGGGGAGGAAGGGATGGCTACACCTTC. The V call is TRBV27, the J call TRBJ1-2, with 8 positions matching TRBD1. V shed 7 bases, J shed 6 bases, and the junction held 13 bases outside the gene matches. CDR1 and CDR2 (germline): MNHEY, SMNVEV (reference sequence). The CDR3 length is 15 residues.

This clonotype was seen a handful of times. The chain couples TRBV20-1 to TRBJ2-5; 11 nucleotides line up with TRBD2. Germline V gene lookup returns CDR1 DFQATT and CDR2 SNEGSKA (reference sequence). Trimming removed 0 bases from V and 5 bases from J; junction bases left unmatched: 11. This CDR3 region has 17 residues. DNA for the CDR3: TGCAGTGCTAGAGATGGGCTAGCGGGAGGCCCGTGGGAGACCCAGTACTTC. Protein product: CSARDGLAGGPWETQYF.

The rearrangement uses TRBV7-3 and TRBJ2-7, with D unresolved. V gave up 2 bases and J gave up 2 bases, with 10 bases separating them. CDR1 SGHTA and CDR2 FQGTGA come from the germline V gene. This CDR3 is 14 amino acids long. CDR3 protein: CASSLYVGAYEQYF. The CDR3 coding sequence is TGTGCCAGCAGCTTATACGTCGGAGCCTACGAGCAGTACTTC.

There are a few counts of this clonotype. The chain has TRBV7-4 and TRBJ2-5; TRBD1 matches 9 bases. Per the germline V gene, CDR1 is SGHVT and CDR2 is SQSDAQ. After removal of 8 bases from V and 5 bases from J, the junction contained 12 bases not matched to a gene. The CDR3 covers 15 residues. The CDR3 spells CASAKPGQGGETQYF. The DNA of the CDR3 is TGTGCCAGCGCCAAACCGGGACAGGGTGGGGAGACCCAGTACTTC.

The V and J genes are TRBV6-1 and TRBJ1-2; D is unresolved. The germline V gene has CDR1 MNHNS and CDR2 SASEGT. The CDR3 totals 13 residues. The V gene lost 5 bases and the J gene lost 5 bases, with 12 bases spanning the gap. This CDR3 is CASSYGLGYGYTF. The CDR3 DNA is TGTGCCAGCAGTTACGGCCTGGGGTATGGCTACACCTTC.

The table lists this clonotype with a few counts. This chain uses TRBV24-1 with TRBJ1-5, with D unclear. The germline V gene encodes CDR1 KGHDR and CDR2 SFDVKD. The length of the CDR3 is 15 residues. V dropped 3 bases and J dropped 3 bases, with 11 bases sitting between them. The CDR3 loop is CATSDGSSDNQPQHF. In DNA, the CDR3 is TGTGCCACCAGTGATGGGTCCTCAGACAATCAGCCCCAGCATTTT.

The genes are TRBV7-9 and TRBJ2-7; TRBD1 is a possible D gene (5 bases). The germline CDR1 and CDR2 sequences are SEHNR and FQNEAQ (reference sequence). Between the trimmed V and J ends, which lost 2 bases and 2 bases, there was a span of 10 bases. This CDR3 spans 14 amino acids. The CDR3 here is CASSLTTDTYEQYF. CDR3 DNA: TGTGCCAGCAGCTTAACGACAGATACCTACGAGCAGTACTTC.

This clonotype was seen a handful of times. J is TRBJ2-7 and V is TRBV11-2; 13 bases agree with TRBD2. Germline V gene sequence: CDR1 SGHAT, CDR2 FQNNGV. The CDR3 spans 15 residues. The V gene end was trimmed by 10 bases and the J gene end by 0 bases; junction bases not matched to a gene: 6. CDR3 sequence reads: CATKLAGGFSYEQYF. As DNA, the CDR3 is TGTGCCACCAAACTAGCGGGAGGGTTCTCCTACGAGCAGTACTTC.

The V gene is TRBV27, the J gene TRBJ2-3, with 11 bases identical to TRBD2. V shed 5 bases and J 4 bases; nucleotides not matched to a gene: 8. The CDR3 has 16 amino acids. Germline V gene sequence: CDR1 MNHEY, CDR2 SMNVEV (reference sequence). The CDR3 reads CASSPGTSGRPDTQYF. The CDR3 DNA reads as TGTGCCAGCAGTCCCGGGACTAGCGGACGGCCAGATACGCAGTATTTT.

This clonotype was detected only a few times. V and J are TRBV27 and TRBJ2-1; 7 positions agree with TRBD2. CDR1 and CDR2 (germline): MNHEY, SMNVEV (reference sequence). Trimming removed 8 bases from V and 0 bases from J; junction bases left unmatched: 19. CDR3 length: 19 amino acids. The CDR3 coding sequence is TGTGCCAGCGGTGGAGCTAGCGGTCAAATACGTAGCTCCTACAATGAGCAGTTCTTC. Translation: CASGGASGQIRSSYNEQFF.

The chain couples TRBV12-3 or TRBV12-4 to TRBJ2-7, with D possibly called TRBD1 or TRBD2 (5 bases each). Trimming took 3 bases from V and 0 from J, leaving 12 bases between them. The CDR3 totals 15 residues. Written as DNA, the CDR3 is TGTGCCAGCAGTTTCGGGACCCCCAGCTCCTACGAGCAGTACTTC. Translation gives CASSFGTPSSYEQYF.

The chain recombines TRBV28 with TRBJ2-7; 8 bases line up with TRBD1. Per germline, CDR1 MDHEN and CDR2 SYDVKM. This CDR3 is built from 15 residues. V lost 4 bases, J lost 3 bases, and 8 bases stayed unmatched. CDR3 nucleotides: TGTGCCAGCAGTTCCCCTTGGACAGGGAGCTACGAGCAGTACTTC. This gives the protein CASSSPWTGSYEQYF.

The CDR3 sequence is CASSLFPGQGLYNEQFF. CDR3 bases: TGTGCCAGCAGTTTATTCCCTGGGCAGGGCCTATACAATGAGCAGTTCTTC. The chain couples TRBV27 to TRBJ2-1; possibly TRBD1 for D (5 bases). Deletions cut 1 base from V and 4 bases from J, with 17 bases between. CDR3 length equals 17 residues. Germline V lookup: CDR1 MNHEY, CDR2 SMNVEV (reference sequence).

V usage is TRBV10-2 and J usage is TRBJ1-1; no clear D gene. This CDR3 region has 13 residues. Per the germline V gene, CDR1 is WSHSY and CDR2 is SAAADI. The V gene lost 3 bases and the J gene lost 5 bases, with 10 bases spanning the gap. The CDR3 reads CASSDPRRTEAFF. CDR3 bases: TGCGCCAGCAGTGATCCCAGGAGGACTGAAGCTTTCTTT.

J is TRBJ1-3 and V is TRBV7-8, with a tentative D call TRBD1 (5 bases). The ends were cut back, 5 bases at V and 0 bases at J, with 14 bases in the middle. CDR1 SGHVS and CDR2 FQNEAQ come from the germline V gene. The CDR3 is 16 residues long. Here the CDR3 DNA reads TGTGCCAGCAGCCCGGCAGGGCCCGACTCTGGAAACACCATATATTTT. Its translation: CASSPAGPDSGNTIYF.

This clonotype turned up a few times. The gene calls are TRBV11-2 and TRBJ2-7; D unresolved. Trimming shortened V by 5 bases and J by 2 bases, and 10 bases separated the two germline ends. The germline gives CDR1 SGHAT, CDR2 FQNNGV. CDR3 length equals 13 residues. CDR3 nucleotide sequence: TGTGCCAGCAGCGCCTTCCTGACCTACGAGCAGTACTTC. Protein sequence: CASSAFLTYEQYF.

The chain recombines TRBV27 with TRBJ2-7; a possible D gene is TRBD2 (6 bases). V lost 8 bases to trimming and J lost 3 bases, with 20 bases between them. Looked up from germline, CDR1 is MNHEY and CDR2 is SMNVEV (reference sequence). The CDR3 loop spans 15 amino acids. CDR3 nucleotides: TGTGCCAGCTCGGAGGGGTCGGGGCGAGGCTACGAGCAGTACTTC. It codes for CASSEGSGRGYEQYF.

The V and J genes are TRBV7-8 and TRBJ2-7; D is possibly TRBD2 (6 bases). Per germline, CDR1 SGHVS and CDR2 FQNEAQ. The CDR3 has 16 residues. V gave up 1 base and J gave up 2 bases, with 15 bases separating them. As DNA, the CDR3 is TGTGCCAGCAGCTTAGGGGGCGGGACCTCAACCTACGAGCAGTACTTC. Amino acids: CASSLGGGTSTYEQYF.

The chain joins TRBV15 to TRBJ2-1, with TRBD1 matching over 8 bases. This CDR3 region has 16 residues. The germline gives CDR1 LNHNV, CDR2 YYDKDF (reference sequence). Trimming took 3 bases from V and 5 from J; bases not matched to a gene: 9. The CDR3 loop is CATSSPQGAEDNEQFF. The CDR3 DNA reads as TGTGCCACCAGCAGCCCCCAGGGGGCTGAGGACAATGAGCAGTTCTTC. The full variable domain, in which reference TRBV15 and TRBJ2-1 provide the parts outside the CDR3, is DAMVIQNPRYQVTQFGKPVTLSCSQTLNHNVMYWYQQKSSQAPKLLFHYYDKDFNNEADTPDNFQSRRPNTSFCFLDIRSPGLGDTAMYLCATSSPQGAEDNEQFFGPGTRLTVL.

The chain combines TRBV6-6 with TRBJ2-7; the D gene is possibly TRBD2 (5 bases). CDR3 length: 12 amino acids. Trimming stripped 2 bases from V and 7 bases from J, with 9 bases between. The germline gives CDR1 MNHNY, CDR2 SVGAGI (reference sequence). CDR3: CASSYGGGEQYF. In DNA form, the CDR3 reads TGTGCCAGCAGTTACGGAGGAGGAGAGCAGTACTTC.

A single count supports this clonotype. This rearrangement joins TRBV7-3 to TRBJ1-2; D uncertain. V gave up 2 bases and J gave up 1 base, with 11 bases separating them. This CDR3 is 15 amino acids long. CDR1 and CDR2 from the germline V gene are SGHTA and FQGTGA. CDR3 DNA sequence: TGTGCCAGCAGCTTATTCCACAAGGATAACTATGGCTACACCTTC. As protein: CASSLFHKDNYGYTF.

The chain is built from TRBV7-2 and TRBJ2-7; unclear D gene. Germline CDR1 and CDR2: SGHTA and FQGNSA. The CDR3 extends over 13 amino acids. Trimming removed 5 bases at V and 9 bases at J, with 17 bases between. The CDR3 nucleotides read TGTGCCAGCAGCCCGACCCCGAGGCAAGGGCAGTACTTC. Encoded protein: CASSPTPRQGQYF.